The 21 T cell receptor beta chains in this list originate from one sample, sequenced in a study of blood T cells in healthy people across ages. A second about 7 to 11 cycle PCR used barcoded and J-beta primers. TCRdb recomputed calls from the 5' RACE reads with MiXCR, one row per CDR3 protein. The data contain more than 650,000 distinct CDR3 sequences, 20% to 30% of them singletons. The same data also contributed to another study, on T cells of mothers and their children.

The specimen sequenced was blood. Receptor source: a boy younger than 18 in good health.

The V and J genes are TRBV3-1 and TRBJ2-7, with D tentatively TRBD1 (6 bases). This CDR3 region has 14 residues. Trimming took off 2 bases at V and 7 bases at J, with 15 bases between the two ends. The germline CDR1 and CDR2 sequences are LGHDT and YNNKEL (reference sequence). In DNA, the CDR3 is TGTGCCAGCAGCCAAAGCTTAGGGGGTGAAGAGCAGTACTTC. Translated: CASSQSLGGEEQYF.

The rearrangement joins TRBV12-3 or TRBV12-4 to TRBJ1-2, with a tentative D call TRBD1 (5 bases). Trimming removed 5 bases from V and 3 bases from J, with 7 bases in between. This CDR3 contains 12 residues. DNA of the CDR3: TGTGCCAGCAGTCCACAGGACTATGGCTACACCTTC. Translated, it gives CASSPQDYGYTF.

The CDR3: CASRAGLGVGEQFF. The CDR3 DNA reads TGTGCCAGCAGGGCGGGACTAGGTGTTGGTGAGCAGTTCTTC. The J gene is TRBJ2-1, the V gene TRBV27, with TRBD2 matching 8 bases. CDR3 length: 14 amino acids. V was clipped by 6 bases and J by 9 bases; unmatched bases: 10. Germline V CDR1 and CDR2: MNHEY, SMNVEV (reference sequence).

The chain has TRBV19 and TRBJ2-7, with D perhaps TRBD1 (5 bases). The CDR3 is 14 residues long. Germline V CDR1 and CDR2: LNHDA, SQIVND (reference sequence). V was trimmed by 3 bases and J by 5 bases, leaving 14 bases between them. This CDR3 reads CASSIPQVIHEQYF. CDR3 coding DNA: TGTGCCAGTAGTATCCCACAGGTGATCCACGAGCAGTACTTC.

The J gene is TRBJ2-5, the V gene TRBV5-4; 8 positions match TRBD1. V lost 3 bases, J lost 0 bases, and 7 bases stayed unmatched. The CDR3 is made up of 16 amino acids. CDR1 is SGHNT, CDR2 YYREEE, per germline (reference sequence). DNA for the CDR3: TGTGCCAGCAGCTGGGGACAGGCGGACTACCAAGAGACCCAGTACTTC. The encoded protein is CASSWGQADYQETQYF.

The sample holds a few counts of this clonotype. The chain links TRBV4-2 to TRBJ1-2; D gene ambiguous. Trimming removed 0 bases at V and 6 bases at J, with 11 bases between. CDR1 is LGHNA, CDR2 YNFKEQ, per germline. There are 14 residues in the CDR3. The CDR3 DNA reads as TGTGCCAGCAGCCAAGAGTTGAAGGGTGATGGCTACACCTTC. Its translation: CASSQELKGDGYTF.

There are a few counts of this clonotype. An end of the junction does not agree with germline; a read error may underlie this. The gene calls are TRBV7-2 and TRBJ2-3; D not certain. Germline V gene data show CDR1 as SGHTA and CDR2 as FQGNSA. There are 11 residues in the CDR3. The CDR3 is CASRLGDTQYF. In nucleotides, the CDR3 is TGTGCCAGCAGGTTAGGGGATACGCAGTATTTT.

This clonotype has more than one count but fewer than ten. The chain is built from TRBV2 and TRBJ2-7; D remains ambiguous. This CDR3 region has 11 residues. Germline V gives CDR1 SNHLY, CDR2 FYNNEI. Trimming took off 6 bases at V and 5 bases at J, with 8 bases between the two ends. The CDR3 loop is CASSAQDEQYF. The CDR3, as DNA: TGTGCCAGCAGCGCGCAGGACGAGCAGTACTTC.

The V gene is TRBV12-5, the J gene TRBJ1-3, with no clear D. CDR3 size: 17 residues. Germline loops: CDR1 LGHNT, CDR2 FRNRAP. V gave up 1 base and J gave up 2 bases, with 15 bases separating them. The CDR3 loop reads CASGLGALRLAGNTIYF. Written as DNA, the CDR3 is TGTGCTAGTGGTTTGGGGGCCCTCCGGCTGGCTGGAAACACCATATATTTT.

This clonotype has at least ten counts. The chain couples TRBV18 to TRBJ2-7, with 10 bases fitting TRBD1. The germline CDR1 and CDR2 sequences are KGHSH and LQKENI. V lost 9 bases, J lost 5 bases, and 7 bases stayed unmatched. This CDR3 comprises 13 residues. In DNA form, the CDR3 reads TGTGCCAGTGCGGACAGGGGGAAGGACGAGCAGTACTTC. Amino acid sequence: CASADRGKDEQYF.

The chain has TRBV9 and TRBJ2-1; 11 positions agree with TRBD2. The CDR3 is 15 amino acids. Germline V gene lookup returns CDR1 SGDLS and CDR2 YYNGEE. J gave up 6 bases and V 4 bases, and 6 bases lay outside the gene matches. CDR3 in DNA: TGTGCCAGCAGCCCCGGGACTAGCGGTCTCAATGAGCAGTTCTTC. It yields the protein CASSPGTSGLNEQFF. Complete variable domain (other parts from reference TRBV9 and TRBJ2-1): DSGVTQTPKHLITATGQRVTLRCSPRSGDLSVYWYQQSLDQGLQFLIQYYNGEERAKGNILERFSAQQFPDLHSELNLSSLELGDSALYFCASSPGTSGLNEQFFGPGTRLTVL.

The CDR3 is CASSGSPMSTNEKLFF. DNA for the CDR3: TGTGCCAGCTCCGGCTCCCCTATGTCAACTAATGAAAAACTGTTTTTT. This chain uses TRBV12-3 or TRBV12-4 with TRBJ1-4, with no clear D. V lost 8 bases and J lost 0, with 16 bases in between. The CDR3 has 16 residues.

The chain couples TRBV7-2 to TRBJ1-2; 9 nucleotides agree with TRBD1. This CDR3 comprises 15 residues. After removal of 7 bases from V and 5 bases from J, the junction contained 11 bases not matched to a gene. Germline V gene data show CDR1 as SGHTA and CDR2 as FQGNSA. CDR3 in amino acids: CASISGPGQGYGYTF. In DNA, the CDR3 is TGTGCCAGCATCTCGGGCCCGGGACAGGGTTATGGCTACACCTTC. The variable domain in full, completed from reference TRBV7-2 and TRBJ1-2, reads GAGVSQSPSNKVTEKGKDVELRCDPISGHTALYWYRQSLGQGLEFLIYFQGNSAPDKSGLPSDRFSAERTGGSVSTLTIQRTQQEDSAVYLCASISGPGQGYGYTFGSGTRLTVV.

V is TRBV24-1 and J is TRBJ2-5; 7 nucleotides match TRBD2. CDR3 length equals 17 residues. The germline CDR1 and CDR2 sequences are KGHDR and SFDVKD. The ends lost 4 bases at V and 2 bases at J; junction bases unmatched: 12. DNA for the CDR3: TGTGCCACCAGTGAACACGGGGTAGGCGGGGGACAAGAGACCCAGTACTTC. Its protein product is CATSEHGVGGGQETQYF.

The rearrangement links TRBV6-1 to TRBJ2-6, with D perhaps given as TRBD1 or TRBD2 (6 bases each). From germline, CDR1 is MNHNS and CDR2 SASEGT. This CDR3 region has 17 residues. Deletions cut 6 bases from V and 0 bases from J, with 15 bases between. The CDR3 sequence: CASSTGGRYSGANVLTF. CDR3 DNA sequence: TGTGCCAGCAGCACCGGGGGCCGCTACTCTGGGGCCAACGTCCTGACTTTC.

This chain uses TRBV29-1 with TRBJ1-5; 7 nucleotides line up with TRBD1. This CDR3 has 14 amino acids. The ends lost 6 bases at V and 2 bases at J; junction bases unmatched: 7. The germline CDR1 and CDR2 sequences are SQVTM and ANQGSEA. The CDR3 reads CSVVTGFGNQPQHF. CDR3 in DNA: TGCAGCGTGGTGACAGGGTTTGGCAATCAGCCCCAGCATTTT. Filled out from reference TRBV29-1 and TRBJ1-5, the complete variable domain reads SAVISQKPSRDICQRGTSLTIQCQVDSQVTMMFWYRQQPGQSLTLIATANQGSEATYESGFVIDKFPISRPNLTFSTLTVSNMSPEDSSIYLCSVVTGFGNQPQHFGDGTRLSIL.

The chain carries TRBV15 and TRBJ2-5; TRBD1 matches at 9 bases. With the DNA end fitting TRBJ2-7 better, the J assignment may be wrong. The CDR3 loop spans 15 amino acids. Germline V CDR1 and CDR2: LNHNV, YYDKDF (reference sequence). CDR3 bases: TGTGCCACCAGCAGAGGAGTCACAGGGGGCATCGAGCAGTACTTC. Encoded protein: CATSRGVTGGIEQYF.

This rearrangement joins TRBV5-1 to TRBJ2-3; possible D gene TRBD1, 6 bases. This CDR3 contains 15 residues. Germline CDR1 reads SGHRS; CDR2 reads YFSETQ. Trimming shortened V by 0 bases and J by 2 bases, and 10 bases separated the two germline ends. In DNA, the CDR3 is TGCGCCAGCAGCTTGGGGACAGACCTCACAGATACGCAGTATTTT. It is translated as CASSLGTDLTDTQYF.

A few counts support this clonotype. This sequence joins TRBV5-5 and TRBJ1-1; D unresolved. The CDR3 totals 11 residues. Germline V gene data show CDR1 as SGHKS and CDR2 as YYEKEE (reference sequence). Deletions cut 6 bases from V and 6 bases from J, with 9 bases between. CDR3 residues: CASTLFSEAFF. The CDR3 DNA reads TGTGCCAGCACCCTATTCTCTGAAGCTTTCTTT. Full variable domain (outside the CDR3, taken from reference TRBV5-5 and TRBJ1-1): DAGVTQSPTHLIKTRGQQVTLRCSPISGHKSVSWYQQVLGQGPQFIFQYYEKEERGRGNFPDRFSARQFPNYSSELNVNALLLGDSALYLCASTLFSEAFFGQGTRLTVV.

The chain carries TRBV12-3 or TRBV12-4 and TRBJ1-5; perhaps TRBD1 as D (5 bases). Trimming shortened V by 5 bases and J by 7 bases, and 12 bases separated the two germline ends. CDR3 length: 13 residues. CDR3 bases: TGTGCCAGCAGTGGGCAGGGAGGCCAGCCCCAGCATTTT. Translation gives CASSGQGGQPQHF.

CDR3 protein: CASGPRQGLLNTEAFF. CDR3 coding DNA: TGTGCTAGTGGTCCACGACAGGGGCTCCTTAACACTGAAGCTTTCTTT. This sequence joins TRBV12-5 and TRBJ1-1; TRBD1 agrees at 8 bases. Trimming took 5 bases from V and 2 from J; bases not matched to a gene: 10. Germline-derived CDR1 and CDR2 are LGHNT and FRNRAP. CDR3 length: 16 residues.